The rows below give T cell receptor beta chains drawn from one sample of a study of control samples from healthy donors and cancer patients. Sequencing was performed with immunoSEQ multiplex PCR; in TCRdb, only in-frame clones are kept and a portion is missing. The sample shows about 86,000 clones, approximately 95% of them seen only once. The sample was blood. The origin of the receptors is a woman in her twenties or thirties in good health. CDR3s leave out the opening cysteine and the closing phenylalanine or tryptophan. A D gene is named only where the DNA matches it firmly. Clone size, where shown, is once, few, many, or a class for clones that have expanded.

v_gene	d_gene	abundance	j_gene	len	CDR3aa
TRBV29-1	-	-	TRBJ1-1	9	SVVTVLQAF
TRBV5-1	TRBD2	-	TRBJ2-7	13	ASSTVAGANYEQY
TRBV11-2	TRBD1	-	TRBJ2-5	13	ASSFNGQGKETQY
TRBV2	-	once	TRBJ1-2	12	ASSDHRRPYGYT
TRBV7-8	-	-	TRBJ1-1	12	ASSLGAGNTEAF
TRBV11-3	-	-	TRBJ2-1	16	ASSLEGSALSSYNEQF
TRBV27	-	-	TRBJ1-1	11	ASSLSADTEAF
TRBV7-9	TRBD1	-	TRBJ2-1	13	ASSLEGQGRDEQF
TRBV9	-	-	TRBJ2-1	15	ASSPPVGPGSYNEQF
TRBV5-5	-	-	TRBJ1-3	17	ASSLYRQSISSSGNTIY
TRBV6-4	-	-	TRBJ2-3	10	ASSDSTDTQY
TRBV2	-	-	TRBJ1-3	10	ASSEAGNTIY
TRBV5-4	-	-	TRBJ1-4	11	ASSLGGNEKLF
TRBV19	TRBD2	-	TRBJ2-1	12	ASRSREGFGEQF
TRBV7-9	-	-	TRBJ1-1	12	ASSLRQVNTEAF
TRBV6-4	TRBD1	-	TRBJ2-2	12	ASRVQTGTGELF
TRBV9	-	-	TRBJ2-1	13	ASSVNAGGNNEQF
TRBV3-1/TRBV3-2	TRBD1	-	TRBJ1-2	15	ASSPLPTGNLNYGYT
TRBV7-9	TRBD1	-	TRBJ2-3	14	ASSLQGARVLDTQY
TRBV5-1	-	-	TRBJ1-1	11	ASSVWLNTEAF
TRBV3-1/TRBV3-2	TRBD1	-	TRBJ1-1	13	ASSQDHRGHTEAF
TRBV2	-	-	TRBJ1-5	11	ASSETVYQPQH
TRBV2	TRBD1	-	TRBJ2-7	12	ASRRQGTIYEQY
TRBV5-1	-	-	TRBJ2-1	13	ASSKAGYSYNEQF
TRBV2	TRBD1	-	TRBJ1-2	13	ASSVDSRGNYGYT
TRBV5-1	TRBD2	-	TRBJ2-7	12	ASSSAAGGMEQY
TRBV5-1	-	-	TRBJ2-5	11	ASSPTGIETQY
TRBV4-1	-	-	TRBJ2-7	13	ASSQVGKGSYEQY
TRBV7-9	-	-	TRBJ1-2	13	ASSLSQVLNYGYT
TRBV2	TRBD1	once	TRBJ1-3	13	ASSSGTGFGNTIY
TRBV30	-	-	TRBJ1-4	10	ACQGGWEKLF
TRBV5-1	-	few	TRBJ2-1	10	ASSLQDNEQF
TRBV5-6	-	-	TRBJ1-2	11	ASSLGSNYGYT
TRBV3-1/TRBV3-2	-	-	TRBJ2-1	11	ASSRGVGHEQF
TRBV5-4	-	-	TRBJ2-1	11	ASSGRAYNEQF
TRBV9	TRBD1	-	TRBJ1-3	16	ASSPRDRGHYSGNTIY
TRBV5-1	-	-	TRBJ2-3	12	ASRGGAATDTQY
TRBV4-1	-	-	TRBJ2-5	11	ASSQVRQETQY
TRBV28	-	-	TRBJ1-5	13	ASSLFQGGSQPQH
TRBV12-3/TRBV12-4	-	-	TRBJ1-1	10	ASSPRLTEAF
TRBV19	-	-	TRBJ1-5	14	ASSIRQAGGNQPQH
TRBV10-1	TRBD1	-	TRBJ1-2	12	ASSAQGGIEGYT
TRBV29-1	-	-	TRBJ2-3	11	SVVQRNTDTQY